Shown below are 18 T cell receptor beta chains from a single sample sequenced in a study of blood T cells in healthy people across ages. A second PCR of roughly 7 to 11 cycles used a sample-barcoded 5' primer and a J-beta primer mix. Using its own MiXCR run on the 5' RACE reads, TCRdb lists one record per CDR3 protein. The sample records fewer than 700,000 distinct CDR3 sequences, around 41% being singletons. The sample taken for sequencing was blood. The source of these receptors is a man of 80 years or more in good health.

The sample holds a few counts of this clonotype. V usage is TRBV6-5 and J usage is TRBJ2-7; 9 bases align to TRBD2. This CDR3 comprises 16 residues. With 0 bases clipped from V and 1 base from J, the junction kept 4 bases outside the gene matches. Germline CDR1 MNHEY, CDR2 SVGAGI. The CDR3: CASSYSGLARSYEQYF. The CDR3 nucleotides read TGTGCCAGCAGTTACTCGGGACTAGCTAGATCCTACGAGCAGTACTTC.

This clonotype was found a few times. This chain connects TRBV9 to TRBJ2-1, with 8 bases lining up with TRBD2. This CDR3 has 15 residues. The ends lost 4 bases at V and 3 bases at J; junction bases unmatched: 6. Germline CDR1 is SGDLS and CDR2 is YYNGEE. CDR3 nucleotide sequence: TGTGCCAGCAGCATCAGCGGGGGCTTCTACAATGAGCAGTTCTTC. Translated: CASSISGGFYNEQFF.

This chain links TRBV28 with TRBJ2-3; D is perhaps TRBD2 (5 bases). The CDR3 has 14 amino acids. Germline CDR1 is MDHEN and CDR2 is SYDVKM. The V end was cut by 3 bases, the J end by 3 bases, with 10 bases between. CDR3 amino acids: CASSFPEATDTQYF. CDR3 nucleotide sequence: TGTGCCAGCAGTTTCCCGGAGGCAACAGATACGCAGTATTTT.

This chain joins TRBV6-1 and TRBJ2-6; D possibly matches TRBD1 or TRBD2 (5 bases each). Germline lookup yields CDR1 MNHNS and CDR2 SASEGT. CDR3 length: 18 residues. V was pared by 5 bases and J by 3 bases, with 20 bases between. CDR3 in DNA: TGTGCCAGCAGTCCGACCGGGACCGCGTTGGGTGGGGCCAACGTCCTGACTTTC. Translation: CASSPTGTALGGANVLTF.

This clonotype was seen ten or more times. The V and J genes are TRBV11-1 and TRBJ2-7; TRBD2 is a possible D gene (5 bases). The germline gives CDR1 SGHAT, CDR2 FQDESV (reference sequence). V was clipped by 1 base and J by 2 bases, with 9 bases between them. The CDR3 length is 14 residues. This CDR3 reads CASSLVRGTYEQYF. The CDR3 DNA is TGTGCCAGCAGCTTAGTCCGGGGAACCTACGAGCAGTACTTC.

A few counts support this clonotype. CDR3 nucleotide sequence: TGTGCCAGCAGCCAAGGACTAGCGTTCGAGCAGTACTTC. This sequence encodes CASSQGLAFEQYF. The chain recombines TRBV3-1 with TRBJ2-7; 8 bases fit TRBD2. V was clipped by 1 base and J by 6 bases; unmatched bases: 2. CDR3 length equals 13 residues. The germline V gene has CDR1 LGHDT and CDR2 YNNKEL (reference sequence).

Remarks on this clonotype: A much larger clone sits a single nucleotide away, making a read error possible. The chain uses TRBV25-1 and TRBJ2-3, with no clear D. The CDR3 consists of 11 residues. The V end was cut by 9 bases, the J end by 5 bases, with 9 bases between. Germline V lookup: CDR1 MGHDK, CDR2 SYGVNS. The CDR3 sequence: CARQRVDTQYF. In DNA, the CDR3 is TGTGCCAGGCAAAGGGTAGATACGCAGTATTTT.

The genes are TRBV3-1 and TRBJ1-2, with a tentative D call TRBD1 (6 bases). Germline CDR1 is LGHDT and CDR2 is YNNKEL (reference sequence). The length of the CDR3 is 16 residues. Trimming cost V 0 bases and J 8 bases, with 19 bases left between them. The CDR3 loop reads CASSQEFGGGGRGYTF. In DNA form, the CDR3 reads TGTGCCAGCAGCCAAGAATTTGGAGGGGGGGGCCGGGGCTACACCTTC.

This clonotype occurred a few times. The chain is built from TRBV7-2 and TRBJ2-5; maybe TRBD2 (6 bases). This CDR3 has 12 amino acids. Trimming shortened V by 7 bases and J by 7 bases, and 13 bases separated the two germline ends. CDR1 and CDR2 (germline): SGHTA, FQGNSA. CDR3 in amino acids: CASKSPGGTQYF. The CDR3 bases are TGTGCCAGCAAAAGCCCCGGGGGGACCCAGTACTTC.

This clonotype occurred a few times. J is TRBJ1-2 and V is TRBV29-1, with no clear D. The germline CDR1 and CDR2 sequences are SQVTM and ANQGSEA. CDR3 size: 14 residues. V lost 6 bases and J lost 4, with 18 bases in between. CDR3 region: CSVTPFQELYGYTF. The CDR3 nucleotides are TGCAGCGTCACCCCCTTCCAGGAACTCTATGGCTACACCTTC.

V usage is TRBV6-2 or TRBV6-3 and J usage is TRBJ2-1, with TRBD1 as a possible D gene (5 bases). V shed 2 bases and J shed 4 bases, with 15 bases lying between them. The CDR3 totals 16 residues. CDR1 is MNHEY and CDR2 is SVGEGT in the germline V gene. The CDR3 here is CASSYLPGPGYNEQFF. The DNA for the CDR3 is TGTGCCAGCAGTTACCTACCAGGGCCCGGGTACAATGAGCAGTTCTTC.

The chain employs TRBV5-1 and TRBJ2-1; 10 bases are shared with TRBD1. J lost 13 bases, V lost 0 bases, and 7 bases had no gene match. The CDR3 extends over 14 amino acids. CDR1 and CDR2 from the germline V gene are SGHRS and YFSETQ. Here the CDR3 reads CASSLGDRGETQFF. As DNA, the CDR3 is TGCGCCAGCAGCTTGGGGGACAGGGGTGAGACCCAGTTCTTC.

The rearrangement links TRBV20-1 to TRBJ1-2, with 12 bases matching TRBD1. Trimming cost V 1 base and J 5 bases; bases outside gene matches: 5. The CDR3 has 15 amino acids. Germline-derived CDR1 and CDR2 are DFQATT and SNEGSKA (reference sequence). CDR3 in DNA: TGCAGTGCTAGAGTCCCGGGACAGGGGGCGTATGGCTACACCTTC. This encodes CSARVPGQGAYGYTF.

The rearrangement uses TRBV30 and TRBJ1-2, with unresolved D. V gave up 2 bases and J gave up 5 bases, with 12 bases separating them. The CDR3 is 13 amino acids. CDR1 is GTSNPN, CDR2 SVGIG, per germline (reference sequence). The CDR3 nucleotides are TGTGCCTGGAGTATGGGGTTAGGTTATGGCTACACCTTC. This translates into CAWSMGLGYGYTF. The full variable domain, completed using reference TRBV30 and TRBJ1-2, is SQTIHQWPATLVQPVGSPLSLECTVEGTSNPNLYWYRQAAGRGLQLLFYSVGIGQISSEVPQNLSASRPQDRQFILSSKKLLLSDSGFYLCAWSMGLGYGYTFGSGTRLTVV.

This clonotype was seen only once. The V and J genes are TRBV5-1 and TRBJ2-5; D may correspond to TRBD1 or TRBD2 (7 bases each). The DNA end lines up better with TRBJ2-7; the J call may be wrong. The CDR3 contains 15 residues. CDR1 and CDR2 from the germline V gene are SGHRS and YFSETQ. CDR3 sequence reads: CASSGGDSRIYEQYF. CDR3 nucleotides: TGCGCCAGCAGCGGGGGGGACAGTAGAATCTACGAGCAGTACTTC.

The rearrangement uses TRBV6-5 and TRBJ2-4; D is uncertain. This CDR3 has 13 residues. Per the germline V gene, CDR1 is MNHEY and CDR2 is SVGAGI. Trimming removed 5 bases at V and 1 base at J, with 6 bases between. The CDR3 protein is CASSGIAKNIQYF. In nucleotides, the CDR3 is TGTGCCAGCAGTGGTATTGCCAAAAACATTCAGTACTTC.

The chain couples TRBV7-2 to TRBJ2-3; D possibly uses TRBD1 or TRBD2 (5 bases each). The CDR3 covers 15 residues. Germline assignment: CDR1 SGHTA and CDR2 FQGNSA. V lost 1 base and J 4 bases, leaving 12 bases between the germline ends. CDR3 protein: CASSLVGRVSDTQYF. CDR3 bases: TGTGCCAGCAGCTTAGTGGGACGGGTATCAGATACGCAGTATTTT.

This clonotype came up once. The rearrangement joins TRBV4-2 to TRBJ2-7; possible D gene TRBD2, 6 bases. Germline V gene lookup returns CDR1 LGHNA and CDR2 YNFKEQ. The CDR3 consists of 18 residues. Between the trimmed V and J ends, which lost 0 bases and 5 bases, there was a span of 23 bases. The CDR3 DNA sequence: TGTGCCAGCAGCCAAGATTGGAGGGACCCGGGCGGGCGCCACGAGCAGTACTTC. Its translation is CASSQDWRDPGGRHEQYF.